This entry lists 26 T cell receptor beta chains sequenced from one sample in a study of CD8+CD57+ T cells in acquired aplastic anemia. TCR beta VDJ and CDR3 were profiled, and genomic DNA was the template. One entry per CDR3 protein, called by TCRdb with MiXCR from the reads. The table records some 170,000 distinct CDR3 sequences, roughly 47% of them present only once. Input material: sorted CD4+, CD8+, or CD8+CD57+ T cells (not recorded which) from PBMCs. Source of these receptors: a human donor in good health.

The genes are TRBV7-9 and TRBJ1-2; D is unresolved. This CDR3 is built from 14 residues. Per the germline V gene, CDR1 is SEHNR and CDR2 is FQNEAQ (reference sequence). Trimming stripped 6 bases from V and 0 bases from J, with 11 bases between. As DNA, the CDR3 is TGTGCCAGCAGAGAGAAGGGTGCTAACTATGGCTACACCTTC. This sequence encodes CASREKGANYGYTF.

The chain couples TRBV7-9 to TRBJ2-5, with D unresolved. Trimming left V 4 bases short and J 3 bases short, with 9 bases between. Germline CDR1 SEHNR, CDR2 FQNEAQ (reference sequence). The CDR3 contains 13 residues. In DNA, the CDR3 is TGTGCCAGCAGCTCCCCGTGGGAAGAGACCCAGTACTTC. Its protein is CASSSPWEETQYF.

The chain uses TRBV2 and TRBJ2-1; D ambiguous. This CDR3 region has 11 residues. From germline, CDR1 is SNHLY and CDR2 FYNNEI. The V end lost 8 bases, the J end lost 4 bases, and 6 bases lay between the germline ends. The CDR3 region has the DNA TGTGCCAGCCGGTCTTACAATGAGCAGTTCTTC. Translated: CASRSYNEQFF.

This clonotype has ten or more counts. This CDR3 is CATSSMDKSYEQYF. As DNA, the CDR3 is TGTGCCACCAGCTCCATGGACAAGTCCTACGAGCAGTACTTC. J is TRBJ2-7 and V is TRBV15, with D possibly TRBD1 on 5 matching bases. Germline assignment: CDR1 LNHNV and CDR2 YYDKDF (reference sequence). The V gene lost 5 bases and the J gene lost 1 base, with 12 bases spanning the gap. CDR3 size: 14 residues.

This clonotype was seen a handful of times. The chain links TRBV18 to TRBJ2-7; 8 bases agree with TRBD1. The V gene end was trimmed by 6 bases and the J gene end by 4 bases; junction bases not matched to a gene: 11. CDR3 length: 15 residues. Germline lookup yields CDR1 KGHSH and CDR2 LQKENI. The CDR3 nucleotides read TGTGCCAGCTCGCCTGGACAGGGACCAAATTACGAGCAGTACTTC. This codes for CASSPGQGPNYEQYF.

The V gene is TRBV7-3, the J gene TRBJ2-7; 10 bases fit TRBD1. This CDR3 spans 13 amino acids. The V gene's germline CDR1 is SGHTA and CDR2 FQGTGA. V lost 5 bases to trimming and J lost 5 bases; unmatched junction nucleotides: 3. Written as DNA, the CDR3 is TGTGCCAGCAGCCTGACAGGGGGCAACGAGCAGTACTTC. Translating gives CASSLTGGNEQYF.

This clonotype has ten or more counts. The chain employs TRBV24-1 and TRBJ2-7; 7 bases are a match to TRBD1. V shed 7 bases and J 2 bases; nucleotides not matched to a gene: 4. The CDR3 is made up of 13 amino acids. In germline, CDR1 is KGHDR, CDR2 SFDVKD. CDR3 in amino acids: CATRGQNTYEQYF. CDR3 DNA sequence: TGTGCCACCAGGGGACAGAATACCTACGAGCAGTACTTC.

The CDR3 DNA follows: TGTGCCAGCAGCCAAGAATGGCGTGGCTACACCTTC. Translated, it gives CASSQEWRGYTF. The chain couples TRBV14 to TRBJ1-2; no reliable D call. The CDR3 contains 12 residues. Germline V gene sequence: CDR1 SGHDN, CDR2 FVKESK. V was clipped by 0 bases and J by 7 bases, with 6 bases between them.

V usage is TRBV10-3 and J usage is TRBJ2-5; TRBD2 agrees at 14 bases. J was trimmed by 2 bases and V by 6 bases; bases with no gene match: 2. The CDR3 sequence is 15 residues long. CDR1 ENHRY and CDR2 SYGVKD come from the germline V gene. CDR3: CAIRWTSGGQETQYF. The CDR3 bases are TGTGCCATCAGGTGGACTAGCGGGGGGCAAGAGACCCAGTACTTC.

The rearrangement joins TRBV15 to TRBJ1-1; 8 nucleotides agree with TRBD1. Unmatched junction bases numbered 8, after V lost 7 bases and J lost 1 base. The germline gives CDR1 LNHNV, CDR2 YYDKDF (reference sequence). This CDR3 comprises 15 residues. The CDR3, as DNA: TGTGCCACCACCCAGTCCGGGACAGGGAACACTGAAGCTTTCTTT. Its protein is CATTQSGTGNTEAFF.

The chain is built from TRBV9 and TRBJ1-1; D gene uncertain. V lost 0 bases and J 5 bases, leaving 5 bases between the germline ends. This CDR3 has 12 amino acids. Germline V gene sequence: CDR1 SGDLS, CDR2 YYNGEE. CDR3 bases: TGTGCCAGCAGCGTAGGATGGACTGAAGCTTTCTTT. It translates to CASSVGWTEAFF.

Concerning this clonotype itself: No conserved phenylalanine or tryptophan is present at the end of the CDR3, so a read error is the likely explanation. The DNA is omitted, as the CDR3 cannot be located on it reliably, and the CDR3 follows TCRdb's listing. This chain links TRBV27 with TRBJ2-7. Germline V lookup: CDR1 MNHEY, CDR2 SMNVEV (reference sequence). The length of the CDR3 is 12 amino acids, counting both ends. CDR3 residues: CASSFVGDERNL.

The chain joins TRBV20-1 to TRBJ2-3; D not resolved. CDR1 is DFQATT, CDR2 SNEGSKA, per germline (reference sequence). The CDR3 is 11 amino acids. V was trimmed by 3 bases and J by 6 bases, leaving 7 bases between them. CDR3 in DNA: TGCAGTGCTAGTAAAGGTGATACGCAGTATTTT. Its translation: CSASKGDTQYF.

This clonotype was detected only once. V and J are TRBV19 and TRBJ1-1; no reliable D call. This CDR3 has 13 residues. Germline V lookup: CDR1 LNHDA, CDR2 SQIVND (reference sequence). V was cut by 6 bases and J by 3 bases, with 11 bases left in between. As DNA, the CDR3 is TGTGCCAGTAGCCGCCCGGGAGACACTGAAGCTTTCTTT. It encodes CASSRPGDTEAFF.

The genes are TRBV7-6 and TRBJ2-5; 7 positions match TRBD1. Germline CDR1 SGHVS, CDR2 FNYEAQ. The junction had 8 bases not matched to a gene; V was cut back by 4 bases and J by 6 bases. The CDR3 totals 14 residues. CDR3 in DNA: TGTGCCAGCAGCTACACAAGACAGGGAAAGACCCAGTACTTC. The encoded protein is CASSYTRQGKTQYF.

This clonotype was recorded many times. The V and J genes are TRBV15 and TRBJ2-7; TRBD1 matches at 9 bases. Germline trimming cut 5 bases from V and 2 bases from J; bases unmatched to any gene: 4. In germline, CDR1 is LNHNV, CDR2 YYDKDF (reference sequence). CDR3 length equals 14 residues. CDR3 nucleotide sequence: TGTGCCACCAGCGACCGGACAGGGGCCTACGAGCAGTACTTC. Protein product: CATSDRTGAYEQYF.

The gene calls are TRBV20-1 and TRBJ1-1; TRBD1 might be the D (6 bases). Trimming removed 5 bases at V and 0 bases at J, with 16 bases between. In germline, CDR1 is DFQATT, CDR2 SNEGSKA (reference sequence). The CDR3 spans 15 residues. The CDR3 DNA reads TGCAGTGCTCGCTCGGGGGCAGGGCTGAACACTGAAGCTTTCTTT. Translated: CSARSGAGLNTEAFF.

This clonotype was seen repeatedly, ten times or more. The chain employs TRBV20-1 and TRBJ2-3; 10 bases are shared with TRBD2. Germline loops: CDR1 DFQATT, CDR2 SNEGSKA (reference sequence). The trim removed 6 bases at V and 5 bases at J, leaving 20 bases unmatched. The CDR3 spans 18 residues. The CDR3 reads CSAQYPSGSTGARDTQYF. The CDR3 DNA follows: TGCAGTGCGCAATATCCTAGCGGGAGTACGGGGGCGAGAGATACGCAGTATTTT.

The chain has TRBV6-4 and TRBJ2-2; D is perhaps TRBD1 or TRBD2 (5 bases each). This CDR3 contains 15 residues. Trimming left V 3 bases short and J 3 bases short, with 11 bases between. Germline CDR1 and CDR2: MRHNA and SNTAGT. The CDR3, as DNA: TGTGCCAGCAGTGAGCGAGGGGCCGACACCGGGGAGCTGTTTTTT. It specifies CASSERGADTGELFF.

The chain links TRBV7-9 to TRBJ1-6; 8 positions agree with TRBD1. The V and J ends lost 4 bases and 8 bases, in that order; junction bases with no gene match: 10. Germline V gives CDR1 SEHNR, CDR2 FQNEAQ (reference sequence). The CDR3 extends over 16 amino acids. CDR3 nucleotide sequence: TGTGCCAGCAGCTCCGCCGGGACAGGCCAGCATTCACCCCTCCACTTT. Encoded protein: CASSSAGTGQHSPLHF.

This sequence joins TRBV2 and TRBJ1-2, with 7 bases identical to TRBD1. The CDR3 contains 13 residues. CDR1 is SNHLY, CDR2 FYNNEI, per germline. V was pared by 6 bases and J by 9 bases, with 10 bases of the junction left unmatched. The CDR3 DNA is TGTGCCAGCAGCCTTCGACAGGGAAGGAGCTACACCTTC. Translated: CASSLRQGRSYTF.

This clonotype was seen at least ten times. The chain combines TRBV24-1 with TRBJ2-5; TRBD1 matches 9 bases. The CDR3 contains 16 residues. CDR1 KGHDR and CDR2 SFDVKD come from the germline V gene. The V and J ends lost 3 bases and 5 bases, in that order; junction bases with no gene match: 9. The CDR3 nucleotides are TGTGCCACCAGTGATCCCGGACAGGGGCACAGTGAGACCCAGTACTTC. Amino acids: CATSDPGQGHSETQYF.

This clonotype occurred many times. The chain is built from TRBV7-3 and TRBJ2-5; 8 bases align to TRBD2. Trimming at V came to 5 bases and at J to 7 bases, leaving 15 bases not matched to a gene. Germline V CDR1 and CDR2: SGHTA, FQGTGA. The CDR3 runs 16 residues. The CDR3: CASSAHSGTSGGTQYF. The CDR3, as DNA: TGTGCCAGCAGCGCTCACTCCGGGACTAGTGGAGGGACCCAGTACTTC.

CDR3 in DNA: TGCAGTGCTAAGGCTGTGGAGGGGCAGCGTGCGCAAGAGACCCAGTACTTC. It specifies CSAKAVEGQRAQETQYF. The rearrangement links TRBV20-1 to TRBJ2-5, with D perhaps matching TRBD2 (6 bases). The germline V gene encodes CDR1 DFQATT and CDR2 SNEGSKA (reference sequence). V was pared by 4 bases and J by 2 bases, with 23 bases between. CDR3 length: 17 residues.

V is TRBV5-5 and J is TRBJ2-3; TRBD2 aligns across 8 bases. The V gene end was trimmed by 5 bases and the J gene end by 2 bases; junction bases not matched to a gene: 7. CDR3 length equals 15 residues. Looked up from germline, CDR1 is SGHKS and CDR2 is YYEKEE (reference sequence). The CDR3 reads CASSPQRGNTDTQYF. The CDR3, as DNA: TGTGCCAGCAGTCCCCAGCGGGGGAACACAGATACGCAGTATTTT.

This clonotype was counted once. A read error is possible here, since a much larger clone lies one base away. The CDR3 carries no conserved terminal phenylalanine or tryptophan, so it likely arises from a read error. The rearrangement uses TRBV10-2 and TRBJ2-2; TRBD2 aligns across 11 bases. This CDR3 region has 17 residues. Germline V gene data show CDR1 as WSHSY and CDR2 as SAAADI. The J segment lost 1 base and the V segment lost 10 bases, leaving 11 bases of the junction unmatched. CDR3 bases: TGCGCCACCTGGGACCTGGGACTAGCGGAGAACACCGGGGAGCTGTTTCTT. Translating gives CATWDLGLAENTGELFL.